This T cell receptor (beta chain) is from a study of blood T cell repertoires in COVID-19 (dated by TCRdb to 2020 to 2021). Study-level background: Samples covering the acute and convalescent phases of COVID-19 were provided by collaborators in the United States, Italy and Spain. The material from the prospective study consisted of cDNA or gDNA derived from T cells, B-cell-depleted T cells, or PBMCs. The dataset comprised deeply sampled blood TCRbeta repertoires from subjects exposed to, actively infected with, or recovered from COVID-19. The repertoires were released in a freely available public database intended as a resource for research on the immune response to SARS-CoV-2. Samples were obtained from the ongoing ImmuneRACE study (first 160 participants) and from about 1,300 subjects provided by 6 global collaborators. The sample metadata nearly always contained a de-identified subject ID, COVID-19 status, age in years and sex. Where available, HLA class I and class II types were obtained from metadata supplied by the sample provider rather than from assay-based typing.

This clone was detected once. Its recognized antigen is unknown. Per-nucleotide qualities are absent, and no much larger clonotype sits a single base away. General findings and caveats noted by the study authors: The quantity of clinical and demographic metadata differed by source and by participant and was supplied without curation.

One collaborating source in Seattle enrolled patients while the patients were actively infected and followed the patients over time throughout the course of disease. Collaborating institutions collected whole blood in K2EDTA tubes following their own protocols. Collaborator samples were shipped for TCRbeta analysis as frozen whole blood, isolated PBMCs, or DNA extracted from either sample type. The V and J ends are trimmed by 1 base and 1 base, leaving 13 bases between them. Inclusive of the bounding cysteine and phenylalanine, the CDR3 is 16 residues long. Only CDR3 DNA is held: 48 bases, read in frame from base 1. The immunoSEQ Assay, a bias-controlled multiplex PCR, was used to amplify TCRbeta CDR3 regions from genomic DNA. In the authors' own workflow: Nucleated cell counts per sample were estimated from amplification of reference gene primers within the assay. To quantify the absolute abundance of each unique TCRbeta CDR3 rearrangement, sequence reads were collapsed and filtered. For each sample, productive Simpson clonality was calculated as the square root of Simpson's diversity index across productive rearrangements. TCRdb took this table from immuneACCESS and kept in-frame rearrangements with V and J called. Such tables lack part of the clones; where checked against another copy, unresolved V genes explain under half of the gap, and the rest is unexplained. V, J and clone size reflect that table, while D and trimming were determined from the DNA. In this sample the table shows 330,000 or so clones, around 90% of which occur a single time. The ten biggest clones cover around 4% of the sample.

Sequenced input: peripheral blood. This TCR came from an older woman with COVID-19, enrolled during active disease. The chain is encoded by TRBV6-7 joined to TRBJ2-5; matching of 5 bases hints at TRBD1 as the D gene. TRBV6-7 is an open reading frame whose function is uncertain. The CDR3 has the sequence CASSYLGPDSQETQYF. The DNA is as follows: TGTGCCAGCAGTTACTTAGGGCCCGACAGCCAAGAGACCCAGTACTTC.